The clone carrying this TCR beta chain was observed a few times. What it binds is unknown. TCRdb reprocessed the 5' RACE reads with MiXCR, giving one entry per CDR3 protein. The repertoire includes some 300,000 distinct CDR3 sequences, roughly 20% of them detected once, and about 3.5% sits in the top ten. The length of the CDR3 is 16 residues. Germline CDR1 GTSNPN, CDR2 SVGIG (reference sequence). V lost 3 bases to trimming and J lost 6 bases; unmatched junction nucleotides: 7. The data were obtained in a study of CD8 T cells in ankylosing spondylitis. Whole-study findings and limits: A CD8+ phenotype characterized the disease-linked clones, which were relatively rare in peripheral blood. As reported, disease-linked clones showed significant enrichment in matched ankylosing spondylitis synovial fluid. A TCR beta motif made of several highly homologous variants seemed typical of ankylosing spondylitis blood.

The clonotype comes from a female donor with ankylosing spondylitis or in good health (not recorded which). The rearrangement joins TRBV30 to TRBJ2-2; 13 bases line up with TRBD2. Source material: blood, either unsorted or a sorted T cell fraction (not recorded which). CDR3 nucleotides: TGTGCCTGGAGGCGGACTAGCGGGAGAACGGCCGGGGAGCTGTTTTTT. This encodes CAWRRTSGRTAGELFF.